A selection of T cell receptor beta chains follows, all from one sample in a study of blood T cells in healthy people across ages. TCRdb re-called the 5' RACE reads with MiXCR, one entry per CDR3 protein. Here the sample spans more than 600,000 distinct CDR3 sequences, about 25% being singletons. This same sample was also part of a study on T cells of mothers and their children.

The sample consisted of blood. These receptors originate from a boy under 18 in good health. The CDR3 runs from the conserved cysteine through the conserved F or W. The D gene is left open where the match is weak. Rows may omit the clone size; those that give it use once, few, many or a size class.

J gene | D gene | V gene | clone size | CDR3 protein | CDR3 DNA
TRBJ1-1 | NA | TRBV4-3 | NA | CASSQGRGLSEAFF | TGCGCCAGCAGCCAAGGGCGAGGACTCTCTGAAGCTTTCTTT
TRBJ2-4 | TRBD1 | TRBV28 | NA | CASSLWTGQSIQYF | TGTGCCAGCAGTTTATGGACAGGGCAAAGCATTCAGTACTTC
TRBJ2-7 | TRBD1 | TRBV3-1 | few | CASSPGRDRGSGFYEQYF | TGTGCCAGCAGCCCCGGCCGGGACAGGGGCTCCGGTTTCTACGAGCAGTACTTC
TRBJ2-1 | TRBD1 | TRBV27 | NA | CASSPTGTDNNEQFF | TGTGCCAGCAGTCCAACCGGGACAGATAACAATGAGCAGTTCTTC
TRBJ2-1 | TRBD1 | TRBV7-7 | few | CASSAGTAYNEQFF | TGTGCTAGCAGCGCCGGGACAGCCTACAATGAGCAGTTCTTC
TRBJ2-1 | TRBD1 | TRBV10-3 | NA | CAISPGQGPNEQFF | TGTGCCATCAGTCCGGGACAGGGTCCCAATGAGCAGTTCTTC
TRBJ2-1 | NA | TRBV10-2 | NA | CATLTGTLGNEQFF | TGCGCCACTCTTACCGGGACCCTTGGAAATGAGCAGTTCTTC
TRBJ1-2 | NA | TRBV20-1 | NA | CSARDTALNYGYTF | TGCAGTGCTAGAGATACAGCTTTAAACTATGGCTACACCTTC
TRBJ2-7 | TRBD1 | TRBV27 | few | CASSLNGQGWEQYF | TGTGCCAGCAGTTTAAATGGACAGGGGTGGGAGCAGTACTTC
TRBJ2-5 | NA | TRBV20-1 | NA | CSARPIARETQYF | TGCAGTGCTAGGCCCATCGCCCGGGAGACCCAGTACTTC
TRBJ2-7 | NA | TRBV7-2 | NA | CASSPGTYRYEQYF | TGTGCCAGCAGCCCCGGGACATACCGCTACGAGCAGTACTTC
TRBJ1-1 | TRBD1 | TRBV11-1 | NA | CASSLRGLRDTEAFF | TGTGCCAGCAGCTTGAGGGGGCTGCGGGACACTGAAGCTTTCTTT
TRBJ2-3 | TRBD1 | TRBV6-5 | few | CASSYGQGTDTQYF | TGTGCCAGCAGTTACGGACAGGGCACAGATACGCAGTATTTT
TRBJ2-1 | TRBD2 | TRBV9 | NA | CASSIRGTSGTNEQFF | TGTGCCAGCAGCATTCGCGGGACTAGCGGGACTAATGAGCAGTTCTTC
TRBJ2-3 | TRBD2 | TRBV9 | few | CASSVEHVAGLTDTQYF | TGTGCCAGCAGCGTAGAGCACGTAGCGGGGTTGACAGATACGCAGTATTTT
TRBJ2-7 | NA | TRBV20-1 | few | CSARSTGSYEQYF | TGCAGTGCTAGGTCCACGGGCTCCTACGAGCAGTACTTC
TRBJ2-7 | TRBD1 | TRBV25-1 | NA | CASSEGGTGGYEQYF | TGTGCCAGCAGTGAGGGCGGGACAGGGGGTTACGAGCAGTACTTC
TRBJ2-5 | NA | TRBV20-1 | NA | CSAVEGPVRETQYF | TGCAGTGCTGTTGAGGGACCCGTCCGAGAGACCCAGTACTTC
TRBJ2-7 | NA | TRBV9 | NA | CASSPGQVSDEQYF | TGTGCCAGCAGCCCGGGACAAGTAAGCGACGAGCAGTACTTC
TRBJ2-6 | NA | TRBV4-1 | few | CASSPFNGTRYSGANVLTF | TGCGCCAGCAGCCCATTTAATGGGACACGCTACTCTGGGGCCAACGTCCTGACTTTC
TRBJ2-7 | NA | TRBV6-5 | NA | CASSSRDPREQYF | TGTGCCAGCAGTTCAAGGGACCCGAGGGAGCAGTACTTC
TRBJ2-7 | NA | TRBV7-9 | NA | CASSYTLDSFSYEQYF | TGTGCCAGCAGCTATACCTTGGACAGCTTCTCCTACGAGCAGTACTTC
TRBJ1-2 | NA | TRBV10-3 | few | CAISESTTTDGYTF | TGTGCCATCAGTGAGTCCACCACTACCGATGGCTACACCTTC
TRBJ1-2 | TRBD1 | TRBV7-2 | NA | CASSRTWTGNYGYTF | TGTGCCAGCAGCCGGACTTGGACAGGGAACTATGGCTACACCTTC
TRBJ2-7 | TRBD2 | TRBV3-1 | NA | CASSPQIAGGGYEQYF | TGTGCCAGCAGCCCCCAAATAGCGGGAGGGGGCTACGAGCAGTACTTC
TRBJ2-1 | NA | TRBV27 | once | CASSESRVWSYNEQFF | TGTGCCAGCAGCGAAAGCCGGGTTTGGTCCTACAATGAGCAGTTCTTC
TRBJ1-2 | NA | TRBV7-2 | once | CASSLQRENYGYTF | TGTGCCAGCAGCTTACAACGTGAAAACTATGGCTACACCTTC
TRBJ2-5 | TRBD2 | TRBV29-1 | few | CSVDTSGGGETQYF | TGCAGCGTAGACACTAGCGGAGGAGGAGAGACCCAGTACTTC
TRBJ2-7 | NA | TRBV4-1 | NA | CASSQGIRSEQYF | TGCGCCAGCAGCCAAGGGATTCGGAGCGAGCAGTACTTC
TRBJ2-1 | NA | TRBV3-1 | few | CASSEILRESTEQFF | TGTGCCAGCTCAGAAATATTGAGGGAGTCAACCGAGCAGTTCTTC
TRBJ2-5 | NA | TRBV7-2 | many | CASSPYVQETQYF | TGTGCCAGCAGCCCCTACGTCCAAGAGACCCAGTACTTC
TRBJ2-7 | NA | TRBV28 | NA | CASKGAYEQYF | TGTGCCAGCAAAGGCGCCTACGAGCAGTACTTC
TRBJ1-2 | NA | TRBV20-1 | NA | CSARDSGDGGYTF | TGCAGTGCTAGAGATTCGGGGGACGGTGGCTACACCTTC
TRBJ2-5 | NA | TRBV3-1 | NA | CASSQGVGQETQYF | TGTGCCAGCAGCCAAGGGGTGGGGCAAGAGACCCAGTACTTC
TRBJ2-1 | NA | TRBV7-7 | NA | CASSLVPGDEQFF | TGTGCTAGCAGCTTAGTGCCGGGGGATGAGCAGTTCTTC
TRBJ1-2 | NA | TRBV13 | NA | CASSFAGGESYGYTF | TGTGCCAGCAGCTTTGCCGGAGGGGAGTCATATGGCTACACCTTC
TRBJ2-2 | NA | TRBV21-1 | few | CASSRSSPATTGELFF | TGTGCCAGCAGCAGGTCCAGCCCGGCAACCACCGGGGAGCTGTTTTTT
TRBJ1-5 | TRBD1 | TRBV7-3 | few | CASSPIKRGTGRNYSNQPQHF | TGTGCCAGCAGCCCAATAAAAAGAGGGACAGGACGTAACTATAGCAATCAGCCCCAGCATTTT
TRBJ1-6 | NA | TRBV5-1 | NA | CASSINRVGDSPLHF | TGCGCCAGCAGCATTAACAGGGTGGGAGATTCACCCCTCCACTTT
TRBJ2-1 | TRBD1 | TRBV15 | few | CATESRGQANEQFF | TGTGCCACCGAGTCGAGGGGGCAGGCCAATGAGCAGTTCTTC
TRBJ2-3 | TRBD2 | TRBV20-1 | few | CSATGLAGVSDTQYF | TGCAGTGCCACTGGACTAGCGGGAGTTTCAGATACGCAGTATTTT
TRBJ2-2 | NA | TRBV7-9 | NA | CASPEDNTGELFF | TGTGCCAGCCCGGAGGATAACACCGGGGAGCTGTTTTTT
TRBJ1-1 | NA | TRBV29-1 | NA | CSVEGWGMNTEAFF | TGCAGCGTTGAAGGGTGGGGAATGAACACTGAAGCTTTCTTT
TRBJ2-3 | NA | TRBV3-1 | few | CASSQTGTSTDTQYF | TGTGCCAGCAGCCAAACCGGGACTAGCACAGATACGCAGTATTTT
TRBJ2-5 | TRBD2 | TRBV7-2 | few | CASSFPSGGVAETQYF | TGTGCCAGCAGCTTTCCGAGCGGGGGGGTCGCGGAGACCCAGTACTTC
TRBJ2-1 | TRBD2 | TRBV10-3 | few | CAISPRLAGGNEQFF | TGTGCCATCAGCCCTAGACTAGCGGGAGGGAATGAGCAGTTCTTC
TRBJ1-5 | NA | TRBV28 | few | CASSPIPETGPQHF | TGTGCCAGCAGTCCTATCCCCGAGACAGGGCCCCAGCATTTT
TRBJ2-7 | TRBD1 | TRBV7-9 | few | CASSKIRDSNYEQYF | TGTGCCAGCAGTAAGATAAGGGACAGCAACTACGAGCAGTACTTC
TRBJ2-2 | NA | TRBV7-2 | NA | CASSFDRDSGELFF | TGTGCCAGTAGTTTCGACAGGGACTCCGGGGAGCTGTTTTTT
TRBJ1-6 | NA | TRBV7-9 | few | CASSLSPHPLHF | TGTGCCAGCAGCTTATCCCCTCACCCCCTCCACTTT
TRBJ2-2 | NA | TRBV4-3 | NA | CASSQGGSNTGELFF | TGCGCCAGCAGCCAAGGGGGGTCCAACACCGGGGAGCTGTTTTTT